The rows below give T cell receptor beta chains drawn from one sample of a study of blood T cell repertoires in COVID-19. Assay used: immunoSEQ multiplex PCR; TCRdb lists only in-frame clones, some missing. Of some 340,000 clones detected, 83% appear once; the ten largest clones hold around 5%. The sample taken for sequencing was PBMCs or T cells enriched from blood (not recorded which). The receptors derive from a woman aged 50 to 60 who had recovered from COVID-19. Each CDR3 is given with its conserved first and last residue. A D gene is named only where the DNA matches it firmly. The size of a clone is reported for some rows only, either as once, few or many, or as a class for expanded clones.

clone size: -; V gene: TRBV13; D gene: -; J gene: TRBJ2-7; CDR3 DNA: TGTGCCAGCAGCTACGAGAACTACGAGCAGTACTTC; CDR3 protein: CASSYENYEQYF
clone size: -; V gene: TRBV11-3; D gene: -; J gene: TRBJ2-3; CDR3 DNA: TGTGCCAGCAGCCCCACTCATGGAGGTACGCAGTATTTT; CDR3 protein: CASSPTHGGTQYF
clone size: -; V gene: TRBV27; D gene: TRBD2; J gene: TRBJ2-5; CDR3 DNA: TGTGCCAGCAGTTTAGTGCCTAGCGGGGGTCGGGAGACCCAGTACTTC; CDR3 protein: CASSLVPSGGRETQYF
clone size: -; V gene: TRBV19; D gene: -; J gene: TRBJ2-3; CDR3 DNA: TGTGCCAGTAGTATAGGCCGGTGGGGCACCACAGATACGCAGTATTTT; CDR3 protein: CASSIGRWGTTDTQYF
clone size: -; V gene: TRBV6-2/TRBV6-3; D gene: TRBD2; J gene: TRBJ2-3; CDR3 DNA: TGTGCCAGCAGTCTCAGTATCCCAGCGGGGGGCCATTCAGATACGCAGTATTTT; CDR3 protein: CASSLSIPAGGHSDTQYF
clone size: -; V gene: TRBV9; D gene: TRBD1; J gene: TRBJ1-2; CDR3 DNA: TGTGCCAGCAGCGCCACCGGACAGGGTGACTATGGCTACACCTTC; CDR3 protein: CASSATGQGDYGYTF
clone size: many; V gene: TRBV5-1; D gene: -; J gene: TRBJ2-5; CDR3 DNA: TGCGCCAGCAGCTTCGGACAAAACCAAGAGACCCAGTACTTC; CDR3 protein: CASSFGQNQETQYF
clone size: -; V gene: TRBV19; D gene: TRBD1; J gene: TRBJ1-5; CDR3 DNA: TGTGCCAGTAGTAGGGGGACAGGGGGCGGACGAAGTCAGCCCCAGCATTTT; CDR3 protein: CASSRGTGGGRSQPQHF
clone size: -; V gene: TRBV4-1; D gene: TRBD1; J gene: TRBJ1-1; CDR3 DNA: TGCGCCAGCAGCCAAGATATCGGCGGGACAGGGCGCCTAAGAGAAGCTTTCTTT; CDR3 protein: CASSQDIGGTGRLREAFF
clone size: -; V gene: TRBV7-9; D gene: -; J gene: TRBJ1-3; CDR3 DNA: TGTGCCAGCAGCGGCCGGTTAGCCGACCGGGAAAACACCATATATTTT; CDR3 protein: CASSGRLADRENTIYF